A single sample gave rise to the 16 T cell receptor beta chains below, sequenced in a study of low-dose radiotherapy and immunotherapy resistance in tumors (dated by TCRdb to between 2021 and 2022). Superscript III and a set of TRAV- and TRBV-specific primers were used to synthesize first-strand cDNA, so that both TCRalpha and TCRbeta chains were covered. TCRs were amplified with Phusion for about 18 PCR cycles using a constant-region primer together with the adapter attached to the V primers. Clones were called with MiXCR by TCRdb after fastp trimmed the public reads at Q25, and only in-frame beta chains were retained. Merged by CDR3 protein, the rows form single entries marked with the most common genes and DNA. The sample table lists roughly 8,000 distinct CDR3 sequences, approximately 61% of them with a count of one. About 8.7% of the sample is in the top ten clones. These receptors were obtained from a human donor with advanced metastatic prostate, ovarian, gallbladder or colorectal cancer (not recorded which). This table probably holds off-target reads from a library built for another chain.

This sequence joins TRBV5-1 and TRBJ2-1; D gene ambiguous. CDR1 is SGHRS and CDR2 is YFSETQ in the germline V gene. The V end lost 0 bases, the J end lost 8 bases, and 6 bases lay between the germline ends. The CDR3 is made up of 12 amino acids. The CDR3 DNA reads TGCGCCAGCAGCTTGGACAGTTATGAGCAGTTCTTC. It codes for CASSLDSYEQFF.

The chain joins TRBV28 to TRBJ2-7; D uncertain. Looked up from germline, CDR1 is MDHEN and CDR2 is SYDVKM. V shed 1 base and J shed 6 bases, with 13 bases lying between them. This CDR3 is built from 14 residues. CDR3 sequence reads: CASSLSARFGEQYF. The CDR3 DNA reads as TGTGCCAGCAGTTTATCCGCCCGGTTTGGCGAGCAGTACTTC.

This clonotype appeared a few times. The rearrangement joins TRBV9 to TRBJ2-3; TRBD2 aligns across 7 bases. Trimming removed 0 bases from V and 0 bases from J; junction bases left unmatched: 10. The CDR3 contains 18 residues. Germline CDR1 reads SGDLS; CDR2 reads YYNGEE. The CDR3 DNA sequence: TGTGCCAGCAGCGTAGCTACGTCTAGCGGAACTAGCACAGATACGCAGTATTTT. It specifies CASSVATSSGTSTDTQYF.

The V gene is TRBV6-5, the J gene TRBJ2-7, with D possibly TRBD2 on 5 matching bases. Germline CDR1 is MNHEY and CDR2 is SVGAGI. This CDR3 has 13 residues. With 0 bases removed from V and 5 bases from J, the gap between germline ends came to 8 bases. The CDR3 is CASSYSNGDEQYF. As DNA, the CDR3 is TGTGCCAGCAGTTACTCGAACGGGGACGAGCAGTACTTC.

This clonotype has only a few counts. The rearrangement uses TRBV15 and TRBJ2-6; D assignment may be TRBD1 or TRBD2 (5 bases each). V lost 0 bases to trimming and J lost 4 bases, with 10 bases between them. CDR1 and CDR2 from the germline V gene are LNHNV and YYDKDF (reference sequence). CDR3 length: 16 residues. Here the CDR3 DNA reads TGTGCCACCAGCAGAGATGAAGGGACCGGGGCCAACGTCCTGACTTTC. Encoded protein: CATSRDEGTGANVLTF.

The rearrangement uses TRBV23-1 and TRBJ2-1, with 15 nucleotides matching TRBD2. TRBV23-1 is flagged as an ORF with uncertain function. The CDR3 has 19 amino acids. J lost 0 bases, V lost 3 bases, and 6 bases had no gene match. This CDR3 reads CASSHSGTSGGSSYNEQFF. CDR3 bases: TGCGCCAGCAGTCATTCCGGGACTAGCGGGGGGAGCTCCTACAATGAGCAGTTCTTC.

The V and J genes are TRBV5-1 and TRBJ2-1; the match to TRBD2 covers 9 bases. Germline V lookup: CDR1 SGHRS, CDR2 YFSETQ. The CDR3 contains 16 residues. V lost 0 bases to trimming and J lost 7 bases; unmatched junction nucleotides: 8. The CDR3 nucleotides are TGCGCCAGCAGCTTGGCGGTAGCGGGAGTGGGGAATGAGCAGTTCTTC. Its protein product is CASSLAVAGVGNEQFF.

CDR3: CASSGTGGRGYTF. The CDR3, as DNA: TGTGCCAGCAGCGGTACAGGGGGCCGTGGCTACACCTTC. The chain combines TRBV9 with TRBJ1-2; 9 bases fit TRBD1. The CDR3 is made up of 13 amino acids. The junction had 4 bases not matched to a gene; V was cut back by 3 bases and J by 7 bases. CDR1 is SGDLS and CDR2 is YYNGEE in the germline V gene.

CDR3 loop: CASSLLGQSLNTEAFF. The CDR3 DNA is TGTGCCAGCAGCCTCCTGGGACAGAGCTTGAACACTGAAGCTTTCTTT. The chain has TRBV5-4 and TRBJ1-1; 7 bases are a match to TRBD1. The CDR3 totals 16 residues. The germline V gene has CDR1 SGHNT and CDR2 YYREEE (reference sequence). V shed 4 bases and J 0 bases; nucleotides not matched to a gene: 9. Looking up the rest from reference TRBV5-4 and TRBJ1-1 gives the full variable domain: ETGVTQSPTHLIKTRGQQVTLRCSSQSGHNTVSWYQQALGQGPQFIFQYYREEENGRGNFPPRFSGLQFPNYSSELNVNALELDDSALYLCASSLLGQSLNTEAFFGQGTRLTVV.

V gene TRBV6-2 or TRBV6-3 combines with J gene TRBJ1-5; unclear D gene. CDR1 and CDR2 from the germline V gene are MNHEY and SVGEGT. The CDR3 is made up of 15 amino acids. V lost 1 base and J lost 3, with 10 bases in between. Here the CDR3 DNA reads TGTGCCAGCAGTTACTTGGCAGGATACAATCAGCCCCAGCATTTT. Amino acid sequence: CASSYLAGYNQPQHF.

This clonotype has just a few counts. The chain uses TRBV6-6 and TRBJ2-5; perhaps TRBD2 as D (6 bases). CDR3 length: 15 residues. V lost 3 bases, J lost 0 bases, and 11 bases lay in between. The germline V gene encodes CDR1 MNHNY and CDR2 SVGAGI (reference sequence). CDR3 loop: CASSYLGGNQETQYF. The CDR3, as DNA: TGTGCCAGCAGTTATCTTGGCGGGAACCAAGAGACCCAGTACTTC.

This clonotype was counted a few times. In DNA, the CDR3 is TGTGCCAGCAGCCACAGGGGCATGAACACTGAAGCTTTCTTT. Translated: CASSHRGMNTEAFF. The chain combines TRBV5-5 with TRBJ1-1; the match to TRBD1 covers 7 bases. J gave up 0 bases and V 4 bases, and 3 bases lay outside the gene matches. The germline gives CDR1 SGHKS, CDR2 YYEKEE (reference sequence). This CDR3 is built from 14 residues.

This clonotype was found once. V usage is TRBV14 and J usage is TRBJ2-7; 7 nucleotides line up with TRBD1. V shed 5 bases and J 3 bases; nucleotides not matched to a gene: 7. The CDR3 runs 14 residues. CDR1 and CDR2 (germline): SGHDN, FVKESK. This CDR3 is CASSEWDSLYEQYF. In DNA form, the CDR3 reads TGTGCCAGCAGCGAATGGGACAGCCTCTACGAGCAGTACTTC.

This rearrangement joins TRBV19 to TRBJ1-4; D is undetermined. This CDR3 is built from 15 residues. Trimming removed 6 bases from V and 7 bases from J, with 18 bases in between. Germline V gene lookup returns CDR1 LNHDA and CDR2 SQIVND (reference sequence). CDR3 in amino acids: CASSLRGGGGEKLFF. The CDR3 nucleotides read TGTGCCAGTAGCCTCCGGGGTGGTGGTGGTGAAAAACTGTTTTTT.

The chain recombines TRBV6-2 or TRBV6-3 with TRBJ2-6; D uncertain. This CDR3 region has 15 residues. The V and J ends lost 4 bases and 0 bases respectively, with 7 bases between them. Per germline, CDR1 MNHEY and CDR2 SVGEGT. CDR3 amino acids: CASSSMSSGANVLTF. The CDR3 DNA sequence: TGTGCCAGCAGTTCGATGAGCTCTGGGGCCAACGTCCTGACTTTC.

The chain combines TRBV7-9 with TRBJ1-6; D remains unclear. The germline CDR1 and CDR2 sequences are SEHNR and FQNEAQ (reference sequence). V was clipped by 2 bases and J by 7 bases, with 15 bases between them. This CDR3 comprises 16 residues. CDR3 bases: TGTGCCAGCAGCTTACGTAGCGGGATAGGGAATTCACCCCTCCACTTT. Protein sequence: CASSLRSGIGNSPLHF.